A selection of T cell receptor beta chains follows, all from one sample in a study of human T cells and chemical hapten exposure. TCRdb called the RACE reads again in MiXCR, with one record for every CDR3 protein. The table has some 81,000 distinct CDR3 sequences, about 8.6% seen once. Sequenced material: whole blood. Receptors were obtained from a female donor in good health. Some clones in this sample may be carry-over from other donors' samples. Each CDR3 is given with its conserved first and last residue. D genes are given only for firm matches. Expanded clones are given a class, and other clones once, few, many or no size at all.

size	D	J	V	DNA	CDR3
many	-	TRBJ1-6	TRBV28	TGTGCCAGCAGGCTCCTCGGGACTGATTACAATTCACCCCTCCACTTT	CASRLLGTDYNSPLHF
few	-	TRBJ1-1	TRBV12-3/TRBV12-4	TGTGCCAGCAGTTTAGGACAGACGGGAGTCATGAACACTGAAGCTTTCTTT	CASSLGQTGVMNTEAFF
many	TRBD1	TRBJ1-4	TRBV29-1	TGCAGCGGTACCACAGGGGGCGGAAAACTGTTTTTT	CSGTTGGGKLFF
-	TRBD1	TRBJ2-3	TRBV18	TGTGCCAGCTCACCGAACCCCAACTCACAGGGGGCTTCTTATACGCAGTATTTT	CASSPNPNSQGASYTQYF
few	TRBD2	TRBJ2-5	TRBV20-1	TGCAGTGCTAGGGGACTAGCGGGGAGTCAAGAGACCCAGTACTTC	CSARGLAGSQETQYF
-	TRBD1	TRBJ1-1	TRBV6-6	TGTGCCAGCAGTTACTCGGAGGGGGCGAGCACTGAAGCTTTCTTT	CASSYSEGASTEAFF
many	-	TRBJ1-4	TRBV6-6	TGTGCCAGCAGTTACGGGGGGGAAAAACTGTTTTTT	CASSYGGEKLFF
many	-	TRBJ2-3	TRBV14	TGTGCCAGCAGCAAGCCGGGACTCCGAGGTACTAACATGGATACGCAGTATTTT	CASSKPGLRGTNMDTQYF
-	-	TRBJ2-7	TRBV5-4	TGTGCCAGCAGCGCGCCGTTGCCCACTCACGAGCAGTACTTC	CASSAPLPTHEQYF
-	-	TRBJ2-1	TRBV12-3/TRBV12-4	TGTGCCAGCAGCCACCCCGGTAGGGAAGTAGGGCAGTTCTTC	CASSHPGREVGQFF
many	-	TRBJ1-1	TRBV2	TGTGCCAGCAGGGAGGCAGGACGTAGGAACACTGAAGCTTTCTTT	CASREAGRRNTEAFF
-	-	TRBJ1-1	TRBV9	TGTGCCAGCAGAGACGGAAGAGGGACTGAAGCTTTCTTT	CASRDGRGTEAFF
many	-	TRBJ1-1	TRBV18	TGTGCCAGCTCACCCAATTCGGACAGTGCCCACCAAGCTTTCTTT	CASSPNSDSAHQAFF
-	TRBD2	TRBJ2-2	TRBV7-2	TGTGCCAGCGGGAATCCTCTGCGGGGGGAATTAGTCACCGGGGAGCTGTTTTTT	CASGNPLRGELVTGELFF